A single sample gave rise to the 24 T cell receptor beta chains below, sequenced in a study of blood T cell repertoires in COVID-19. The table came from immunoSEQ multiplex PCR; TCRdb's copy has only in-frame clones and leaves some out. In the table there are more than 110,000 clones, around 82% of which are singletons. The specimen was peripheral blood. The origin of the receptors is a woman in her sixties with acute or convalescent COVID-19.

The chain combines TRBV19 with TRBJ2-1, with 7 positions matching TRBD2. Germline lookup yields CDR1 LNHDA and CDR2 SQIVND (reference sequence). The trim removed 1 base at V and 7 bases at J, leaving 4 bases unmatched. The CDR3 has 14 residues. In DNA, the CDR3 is TGTGCCAGTAGTATAGTCCGGGAGGTAAATGAGCAGTTCTTC. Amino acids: CASSIVREVNEQFF.

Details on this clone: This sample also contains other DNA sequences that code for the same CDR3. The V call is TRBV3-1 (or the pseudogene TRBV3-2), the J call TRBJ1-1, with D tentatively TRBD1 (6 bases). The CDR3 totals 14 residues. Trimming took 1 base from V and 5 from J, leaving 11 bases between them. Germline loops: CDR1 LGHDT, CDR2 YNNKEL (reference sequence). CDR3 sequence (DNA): TGTGCCAGCAGCCAAGTCCAGGGGACGACTGAAGCTTTCTTT. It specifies CASSQVQGTTEAFF.

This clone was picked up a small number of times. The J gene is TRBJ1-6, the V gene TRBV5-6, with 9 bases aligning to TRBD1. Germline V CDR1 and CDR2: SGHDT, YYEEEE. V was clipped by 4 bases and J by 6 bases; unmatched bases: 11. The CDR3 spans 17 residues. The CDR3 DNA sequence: TGTGCCAGCAGCCCCTTCCAGGACAGGGGCTCTAATTCACCCCTCCACTTT. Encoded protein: CASSPFQDRGSNSPLHF.

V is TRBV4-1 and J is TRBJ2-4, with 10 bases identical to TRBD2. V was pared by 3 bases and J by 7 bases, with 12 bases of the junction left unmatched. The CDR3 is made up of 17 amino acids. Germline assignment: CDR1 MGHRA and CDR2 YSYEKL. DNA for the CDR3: TGCGCCAGCAGCCAGGAAGGAACTAGCGGGGCGGGGAACATTCAGTACTTC. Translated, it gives CASSQEGTSGAGNIQYF.

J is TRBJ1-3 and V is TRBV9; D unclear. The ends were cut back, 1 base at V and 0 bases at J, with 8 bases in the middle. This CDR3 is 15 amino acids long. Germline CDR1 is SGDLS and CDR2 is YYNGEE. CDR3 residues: CASSVRGDSGNTIYF. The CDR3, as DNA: TGTGCCAGCAGCGTACGGGGAGACTCTGGAAACACCATATATTTT. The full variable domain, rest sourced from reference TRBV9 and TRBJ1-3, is DSGVTQTPKHLITATGQRVTLRCSPRSGDLSVYWYQQSLDQGLQFLIQYYNGEERAKGNILERFSAQQFPDLHSELNLSSLELGDSALYFCASSVRGDSGNTIYFGEGSWLTVV.

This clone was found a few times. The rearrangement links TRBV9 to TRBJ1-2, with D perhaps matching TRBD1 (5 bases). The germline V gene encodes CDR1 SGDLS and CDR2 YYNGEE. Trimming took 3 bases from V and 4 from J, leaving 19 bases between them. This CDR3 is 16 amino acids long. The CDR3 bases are TGTGCCAGCAGCGAGTCGACCCTGGGGGGGAGCTATGGCTACACCTTC. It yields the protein CASSESTLGGSYGYTF. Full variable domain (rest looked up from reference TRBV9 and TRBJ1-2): DSGVTQTPKHLITATGQRVTLRCSPRSGDLSVYWYQQSLDQGLQFLIQYYNGEERAKGNILERFSAQQFPDLHSELNLSSLELGDSALYFCASSESTLGGSYGYTFGSGTRLTVV.

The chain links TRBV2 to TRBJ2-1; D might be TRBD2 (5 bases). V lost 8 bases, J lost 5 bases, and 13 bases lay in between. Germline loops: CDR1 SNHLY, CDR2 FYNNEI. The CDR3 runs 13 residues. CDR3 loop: CASGSLTHNEQFF. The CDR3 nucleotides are TGTGCCAGCGGGAGTTTGACCCACAATGAGCAGTTCTTC.

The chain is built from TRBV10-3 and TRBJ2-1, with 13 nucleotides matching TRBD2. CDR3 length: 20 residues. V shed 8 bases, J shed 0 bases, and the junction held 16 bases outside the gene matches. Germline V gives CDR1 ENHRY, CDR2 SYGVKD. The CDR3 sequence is CAIARGTSGKSAGSYNEQFF. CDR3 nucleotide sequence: TGTGCCATCGCCCGGGGGACTAGCGGGAAGTCCGCGGGCTCCTACAATGAGCAGTTCTTC.

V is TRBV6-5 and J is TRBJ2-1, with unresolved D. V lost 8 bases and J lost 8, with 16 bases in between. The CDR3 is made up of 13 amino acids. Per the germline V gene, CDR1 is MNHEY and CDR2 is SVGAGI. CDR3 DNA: TGTGCCAGCCCGGCGCCAGGTAGATATGAGCAGTTCTTC. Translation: CASPAPGRYEQFF.

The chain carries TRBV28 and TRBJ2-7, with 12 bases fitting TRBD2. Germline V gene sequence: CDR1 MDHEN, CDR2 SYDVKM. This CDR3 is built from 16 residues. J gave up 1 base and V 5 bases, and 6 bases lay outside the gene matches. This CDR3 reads CASSVGLAGLSYEQYF. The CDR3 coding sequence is TGTGCCAGCAGTGTCGGACTAGCGGGATTGTCCTACGAGCAGTACTTC. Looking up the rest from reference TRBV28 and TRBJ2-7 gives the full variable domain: DVKVTQSSRYLVKRTGEKVFLECVQDMDHENMFWYRQDPGLGLRLIYFSYDVKMKEKGDIPEGYSVSREKKERFSLILESASTNQTSMYLCASSVGLAGLSYEQYFGPGTRLTVT.

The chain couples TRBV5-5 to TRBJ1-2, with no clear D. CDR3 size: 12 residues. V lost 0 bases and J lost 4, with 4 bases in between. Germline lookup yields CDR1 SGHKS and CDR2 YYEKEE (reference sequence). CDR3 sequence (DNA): TGTGCCAGCAGCTTGGACATCTATGGCTACACCTTC. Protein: CASSLDIYGYTF.

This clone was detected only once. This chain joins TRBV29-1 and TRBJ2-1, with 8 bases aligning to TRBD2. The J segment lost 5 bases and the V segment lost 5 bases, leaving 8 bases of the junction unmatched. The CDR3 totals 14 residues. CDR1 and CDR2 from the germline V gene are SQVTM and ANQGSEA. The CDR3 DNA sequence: TGCAGCGTTACTAGCGGAACACTACACAATGAGCAGTTCTTC. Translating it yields CSVTSGTLHNEQFF.

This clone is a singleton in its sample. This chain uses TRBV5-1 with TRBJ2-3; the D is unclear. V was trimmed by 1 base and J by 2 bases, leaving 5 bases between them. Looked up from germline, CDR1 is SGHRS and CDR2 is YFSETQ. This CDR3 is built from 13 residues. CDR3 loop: CASSLSNTDTQYF. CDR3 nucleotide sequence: TGCGCCAGCAGCTTGTCTAACACAGATACGCAGTATTTT.

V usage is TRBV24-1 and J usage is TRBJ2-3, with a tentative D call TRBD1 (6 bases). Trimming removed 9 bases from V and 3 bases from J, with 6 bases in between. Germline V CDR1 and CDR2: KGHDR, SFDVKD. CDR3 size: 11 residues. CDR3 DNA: TGTGCCACCGGGACAACAGATACGCAGTATTTT. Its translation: CATGTTDTQYF.

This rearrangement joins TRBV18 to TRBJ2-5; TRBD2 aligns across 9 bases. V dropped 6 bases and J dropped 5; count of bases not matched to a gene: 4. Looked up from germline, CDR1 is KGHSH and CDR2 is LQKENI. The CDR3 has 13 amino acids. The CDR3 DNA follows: TGTGCCAGCTCCTATAGCGGGAGTGAGACCCAGTACTTC. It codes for CASSYSGSETQYF.

CDR3 sequence: CASSIAGEYSNEQFF. CDR3 sequence (DNA): TGTGCCAGCAGCATAGCGGGAGAATATTCCAATGAGCAGTTCTTC. The genes are TRBV27 and TRBJ2-1; 9 positions match TRBD2. Trimming removed 6 bases from V and 6 bases from J; junction bases left unmatched: 9. This CDR3 has 15 amino acids. Germline CDR1 MNHEY, CDR2 SMNVEV (reference sequence).

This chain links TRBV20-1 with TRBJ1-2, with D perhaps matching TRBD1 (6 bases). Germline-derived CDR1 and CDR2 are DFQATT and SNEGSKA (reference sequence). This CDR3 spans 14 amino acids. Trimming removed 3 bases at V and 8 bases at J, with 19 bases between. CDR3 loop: CSASKEQGMGGYTF. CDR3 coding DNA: TGCAGTGCTAGTAAAGAGCAGGGGATGGGAGGCTACACCTTC.

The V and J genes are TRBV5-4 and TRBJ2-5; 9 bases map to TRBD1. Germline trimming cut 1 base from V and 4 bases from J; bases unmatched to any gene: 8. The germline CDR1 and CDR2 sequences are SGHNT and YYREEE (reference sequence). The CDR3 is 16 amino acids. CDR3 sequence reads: CASSLRLRGQGETQYF. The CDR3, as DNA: TGTGCCAGCAGCTTGCGATTAAGGGGACAGGGAGAGACCCAGTACTTC.

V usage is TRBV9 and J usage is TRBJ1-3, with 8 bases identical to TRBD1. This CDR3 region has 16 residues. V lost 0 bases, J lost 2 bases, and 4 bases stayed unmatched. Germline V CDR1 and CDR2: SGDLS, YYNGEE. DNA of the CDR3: TGTGCCAGCAGCGTAGAACCGACAGGGGCTGGAAACACCATATATTTT. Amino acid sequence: CASSVEPTGAGNTIYF.

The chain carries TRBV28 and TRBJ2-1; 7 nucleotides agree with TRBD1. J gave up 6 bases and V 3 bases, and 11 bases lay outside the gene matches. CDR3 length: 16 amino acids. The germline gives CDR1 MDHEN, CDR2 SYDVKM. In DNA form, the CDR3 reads TGTGCCAGCAGTTTGGTGGGACAGCACACCTTCAATGAGCAGTTCTTC. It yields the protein CASSLVGQHTFNEQFF.

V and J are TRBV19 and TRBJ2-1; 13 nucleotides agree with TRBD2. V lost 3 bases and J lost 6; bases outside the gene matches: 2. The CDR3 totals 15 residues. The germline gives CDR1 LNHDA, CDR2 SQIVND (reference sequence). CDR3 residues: CASSITSGRANEQFF. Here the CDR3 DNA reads TGTGCCAGTAGTATCACTAGCGGGAGGGCCAATGAGCAGTTCTTC.

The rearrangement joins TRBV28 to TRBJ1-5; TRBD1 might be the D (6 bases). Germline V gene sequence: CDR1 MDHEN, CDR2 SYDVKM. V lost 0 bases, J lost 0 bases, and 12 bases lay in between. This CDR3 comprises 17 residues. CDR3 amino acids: CASSLWGAVDSNQPQHF. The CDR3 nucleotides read TGTGCCAGCAGTTTATGGGGGGCTGTCGATAGCAATCAGCCCCAGCATTTT.

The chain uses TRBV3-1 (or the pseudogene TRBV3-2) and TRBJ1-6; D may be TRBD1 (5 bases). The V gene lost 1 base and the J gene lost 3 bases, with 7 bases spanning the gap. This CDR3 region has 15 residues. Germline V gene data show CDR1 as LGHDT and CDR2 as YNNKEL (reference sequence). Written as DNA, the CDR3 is TGTGCCAGCAGCCAAGGACAGAGCTATAATTCACCCCTCCACTTT. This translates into CASSQGQSYNSPLHF.

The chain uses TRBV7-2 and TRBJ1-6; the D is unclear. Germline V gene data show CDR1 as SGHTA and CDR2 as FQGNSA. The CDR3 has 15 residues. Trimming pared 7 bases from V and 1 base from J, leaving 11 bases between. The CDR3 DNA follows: TGTGCCAGCATCCAAGGAGGTTCCTATAATTCACCCCTCCACTTT. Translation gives CASIQGGSYNSPLHF.